The rows below give T cell receptor beta chains drawn from one sample of a study of CD8 T cells in ankylosing spondylitis. Using its own MiXCR run on the 5' RACE reads, TCRdb lists one record per CDR3 protein. The table lists roughly 190,000 distinct CDR3 sequences, about 13% of them singletons, with approximately 17% in the top ten. Sequencing input: blood, either unsorted or a sorted T cell fraction (not recorded which). The receptors derive from a male donor with ankylosing spondylitis or in good health (not recorded which). The CDR3 runs from the conserved cysteine through the conserved F or W. The order of the fields is D gene, clone size, J gene, V gene, CDR3 DNA, CDR3 protein. A D gene is named only where the DNA matches it firmly. The listing skips clone size in some rows; elsewhere it reads once, few, many or a size class.

>TRBD2|many|TRBJ2-2|TRBV11-2
TGTGCCAGCAGCTTAGATCTACTCGCGGGAGGTACAGACACCGGGGAGCTGTTTTTT
CASSLDLLAGGTDTGELFF
>.|many|TRBJ2-3|TRBV27
TGTGCCAGCAGTTTATTAGGGCCAGATACGCAGTATTTT
CASSLLGPDTQYF
>TRBD1|.|TRBJ1-1|TRBV7-8
TGTGCCAGCAGCTTACCGGACAGGGGGCCGAACACTGAAGCTTTCTTT
CASSLPDRGPNTEAFF
>TRBD2|few|TRBJ2-3|TRBV6-1
TGTGCCAGCAGCATGACTAGCGGGAGCACAGATACGCAGTATTTT
CASSMTSGSTDTQYF
>TRBD1|.|TRBJ2-4|TRBV27
TGTGCCAGCAGTCACGGGACAGGGGAAGGGAAAAACATTCAGTACTTC
CASSHGTGEGKNIQYF
>.|many|TRBJ1-1|TRBV5-1
TGCGCCAGCGGGCCTCGGCGGGGACTGAACACTGAAGCTTTCTTT
CASGPRRGLNTEAFF
>TRBD2|few|TRBJ2-7|TRBV6-5
TGTGCCAGCAGTTACGGCGGGAGTTCAGTGCAGTACTTC
CASSYGGSSVQYF
>.|.|TRBJ2-7|TRBV29-1
TGCAGCGCCCGGGAGCACGCCTACGAGCAGTACTTC
CSAREHAYEQYF
>.|.|TRBJ2-1|TRBV4-1
TGCGCCAGCAGCCATTTATCGAGCTCCTACAATGAGCAGTTCTTC
CASSHLSSSYNEQFF
>.|.|TRBJ1-2|TRBV7-9
TGTGCCAGCAGCCCCTACAGGCAGGGCTACACCTTC
CASSPYRQGYTF
>.|.|TRBJ2-3|TRBV6-1
TGTGCCAGCAGTGGACTATATTGGGATACGCAGTATTTT
CASSGLYWDTQYF
>TRBD2|many|TRBJ2-1|TRBV12-3/TRBV12-4
TGTGCCAGCAGTTGGATAGCGGGAGGAGTCTACAATGAGCAGTTCTTC
CASSWIAGGVYNEQFF
>.|many|TRBJ2-2|TRBV3-1
TGTGCCAGCAGTCGCCTAAGCACCGGGGAGCTGTTTTTT
CASSRLSTGELFF
>.|few|TRBJ2-2|TRBV11-2
TGTGCCAGCAGCTCCACCGGGACGGGGAACACCGGGGAGCTGTTTTTT
CASSSTGTGNTGELFF
>.|few|TRBJ2-7|TRBV6-2/TRBV6-3
TGTGCCAGCACCCCCCCGGATACAGGGATGAGCTCCTACGAGCAGTACTTC
CASTPPDTGMSSYEQYF
>.|.|TRBJ2-5|TRBV5-1
TGCGCCAGCAGCTTGGGGAGGGCCGGCGGGGAGACCCAGTACTTC
CASSLGRAGGETQYF
>TRBD2|many|TRBJ2-1|TRBV27
TGTGCCAGCAGTGACCAGGGGCGGGAGGCGTTCTTC
CASSDQGREAFF
>TRBD1|few|TRBJ2-6|TRBV29-1
TGCAGCGTTGTGCCCGGGACAGGGAGCTCTGGGGCCAACGTCCTGACTTTC
CSVVPGTGSSGANVLTF
>.|few|TRBJ1-1|TRBV7-9
TGTGCCAGCAGCTTGGAAGGGAGCACTGAAGCTTTCTTT
CASSLEGSTEAFF
>TRBD1|many|TRBJ2-7|TRBV12-3/TRBV12-4
TGCGGGACAGGAGGATCGACCTACGAGCAGTACTTC
CGTGGSTYEQYF
>TRBD1|few|TRBJ1-1|TRBV14
TGTGCCAGCAGCCAAGTTGAGAAGGGGGCTTTCACTGAAGCTTTCTTT
CASSQVEKGAFTEAFF